This T cell receptor beta chain was captured by sequencing in a study of T cell responses to AZD1222 COVID-19 vaccine. CDR3 length: 14 residues. Between the trimmed V and J ends, which lost 2 bases and 3 bases, there was a span of 11 bases. Germline V gene lookup returns CDR1 SGHRS and CDR2 YFSETQ. Only in-frame clones appear in the TCRdb table, and some are missing; sequencing was by immunoSEQ multiplex PCR. The sample records 110,000 to 150,000 clones, approximately 90% being singletons. Source: peripheral blood, taken on day 0 of AZD1222 vaccination. This clonotype originated in an adult in good health. This chain connects TRBV5-1 to TRBJ1-1; no clear D gene. The CDR3 coding sequence is TGCGCCAGCAGCTTCCGGGGTGGGGACACTGAAGCTTTCTTT. Amino acid sequence: CASSFRGGDTEAFF.